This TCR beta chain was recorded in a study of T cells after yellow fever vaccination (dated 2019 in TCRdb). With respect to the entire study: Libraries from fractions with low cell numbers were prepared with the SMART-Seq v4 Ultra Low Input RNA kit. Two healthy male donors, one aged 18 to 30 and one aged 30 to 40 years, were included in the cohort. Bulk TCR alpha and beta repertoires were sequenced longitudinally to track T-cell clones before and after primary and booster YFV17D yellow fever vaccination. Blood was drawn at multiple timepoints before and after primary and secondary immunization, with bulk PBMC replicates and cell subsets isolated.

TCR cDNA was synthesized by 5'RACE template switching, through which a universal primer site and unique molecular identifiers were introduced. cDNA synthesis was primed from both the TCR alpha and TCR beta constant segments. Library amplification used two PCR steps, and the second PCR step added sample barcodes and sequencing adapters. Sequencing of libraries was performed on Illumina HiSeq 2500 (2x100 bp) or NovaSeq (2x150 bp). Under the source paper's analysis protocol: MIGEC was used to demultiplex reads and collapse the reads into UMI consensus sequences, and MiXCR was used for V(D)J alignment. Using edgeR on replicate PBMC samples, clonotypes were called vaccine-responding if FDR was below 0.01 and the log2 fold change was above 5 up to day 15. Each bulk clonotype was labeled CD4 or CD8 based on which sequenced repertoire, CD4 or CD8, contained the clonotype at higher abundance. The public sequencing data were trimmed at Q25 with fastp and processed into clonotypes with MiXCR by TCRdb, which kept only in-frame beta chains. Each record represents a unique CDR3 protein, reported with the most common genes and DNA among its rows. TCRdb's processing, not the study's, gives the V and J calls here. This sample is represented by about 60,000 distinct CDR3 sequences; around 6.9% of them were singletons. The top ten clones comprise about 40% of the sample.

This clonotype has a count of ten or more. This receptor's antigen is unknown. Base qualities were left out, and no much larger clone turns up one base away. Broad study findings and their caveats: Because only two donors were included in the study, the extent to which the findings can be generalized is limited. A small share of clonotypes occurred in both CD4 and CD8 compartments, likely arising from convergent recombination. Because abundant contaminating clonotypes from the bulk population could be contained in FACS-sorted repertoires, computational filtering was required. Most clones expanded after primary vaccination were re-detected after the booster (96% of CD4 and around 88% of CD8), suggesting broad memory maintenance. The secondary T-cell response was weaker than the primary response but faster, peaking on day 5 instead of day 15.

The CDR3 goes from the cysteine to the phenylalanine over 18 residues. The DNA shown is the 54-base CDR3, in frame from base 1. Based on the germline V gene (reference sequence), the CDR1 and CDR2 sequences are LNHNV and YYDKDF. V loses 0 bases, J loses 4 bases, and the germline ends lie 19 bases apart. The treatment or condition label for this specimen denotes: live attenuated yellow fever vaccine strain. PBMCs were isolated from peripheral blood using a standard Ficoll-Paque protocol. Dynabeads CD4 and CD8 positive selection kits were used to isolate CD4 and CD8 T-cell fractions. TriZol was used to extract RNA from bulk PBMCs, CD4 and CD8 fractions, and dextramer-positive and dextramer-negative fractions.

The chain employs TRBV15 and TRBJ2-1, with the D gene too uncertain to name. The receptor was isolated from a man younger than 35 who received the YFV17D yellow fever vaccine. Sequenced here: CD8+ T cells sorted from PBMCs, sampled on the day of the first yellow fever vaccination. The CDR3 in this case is CATSRESWARQRYNEQFF. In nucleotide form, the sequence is TGTGCCACCAGCAGAGAGTCGTGGGCTAGACAACGATACAATGAGCAGTTCTTC.